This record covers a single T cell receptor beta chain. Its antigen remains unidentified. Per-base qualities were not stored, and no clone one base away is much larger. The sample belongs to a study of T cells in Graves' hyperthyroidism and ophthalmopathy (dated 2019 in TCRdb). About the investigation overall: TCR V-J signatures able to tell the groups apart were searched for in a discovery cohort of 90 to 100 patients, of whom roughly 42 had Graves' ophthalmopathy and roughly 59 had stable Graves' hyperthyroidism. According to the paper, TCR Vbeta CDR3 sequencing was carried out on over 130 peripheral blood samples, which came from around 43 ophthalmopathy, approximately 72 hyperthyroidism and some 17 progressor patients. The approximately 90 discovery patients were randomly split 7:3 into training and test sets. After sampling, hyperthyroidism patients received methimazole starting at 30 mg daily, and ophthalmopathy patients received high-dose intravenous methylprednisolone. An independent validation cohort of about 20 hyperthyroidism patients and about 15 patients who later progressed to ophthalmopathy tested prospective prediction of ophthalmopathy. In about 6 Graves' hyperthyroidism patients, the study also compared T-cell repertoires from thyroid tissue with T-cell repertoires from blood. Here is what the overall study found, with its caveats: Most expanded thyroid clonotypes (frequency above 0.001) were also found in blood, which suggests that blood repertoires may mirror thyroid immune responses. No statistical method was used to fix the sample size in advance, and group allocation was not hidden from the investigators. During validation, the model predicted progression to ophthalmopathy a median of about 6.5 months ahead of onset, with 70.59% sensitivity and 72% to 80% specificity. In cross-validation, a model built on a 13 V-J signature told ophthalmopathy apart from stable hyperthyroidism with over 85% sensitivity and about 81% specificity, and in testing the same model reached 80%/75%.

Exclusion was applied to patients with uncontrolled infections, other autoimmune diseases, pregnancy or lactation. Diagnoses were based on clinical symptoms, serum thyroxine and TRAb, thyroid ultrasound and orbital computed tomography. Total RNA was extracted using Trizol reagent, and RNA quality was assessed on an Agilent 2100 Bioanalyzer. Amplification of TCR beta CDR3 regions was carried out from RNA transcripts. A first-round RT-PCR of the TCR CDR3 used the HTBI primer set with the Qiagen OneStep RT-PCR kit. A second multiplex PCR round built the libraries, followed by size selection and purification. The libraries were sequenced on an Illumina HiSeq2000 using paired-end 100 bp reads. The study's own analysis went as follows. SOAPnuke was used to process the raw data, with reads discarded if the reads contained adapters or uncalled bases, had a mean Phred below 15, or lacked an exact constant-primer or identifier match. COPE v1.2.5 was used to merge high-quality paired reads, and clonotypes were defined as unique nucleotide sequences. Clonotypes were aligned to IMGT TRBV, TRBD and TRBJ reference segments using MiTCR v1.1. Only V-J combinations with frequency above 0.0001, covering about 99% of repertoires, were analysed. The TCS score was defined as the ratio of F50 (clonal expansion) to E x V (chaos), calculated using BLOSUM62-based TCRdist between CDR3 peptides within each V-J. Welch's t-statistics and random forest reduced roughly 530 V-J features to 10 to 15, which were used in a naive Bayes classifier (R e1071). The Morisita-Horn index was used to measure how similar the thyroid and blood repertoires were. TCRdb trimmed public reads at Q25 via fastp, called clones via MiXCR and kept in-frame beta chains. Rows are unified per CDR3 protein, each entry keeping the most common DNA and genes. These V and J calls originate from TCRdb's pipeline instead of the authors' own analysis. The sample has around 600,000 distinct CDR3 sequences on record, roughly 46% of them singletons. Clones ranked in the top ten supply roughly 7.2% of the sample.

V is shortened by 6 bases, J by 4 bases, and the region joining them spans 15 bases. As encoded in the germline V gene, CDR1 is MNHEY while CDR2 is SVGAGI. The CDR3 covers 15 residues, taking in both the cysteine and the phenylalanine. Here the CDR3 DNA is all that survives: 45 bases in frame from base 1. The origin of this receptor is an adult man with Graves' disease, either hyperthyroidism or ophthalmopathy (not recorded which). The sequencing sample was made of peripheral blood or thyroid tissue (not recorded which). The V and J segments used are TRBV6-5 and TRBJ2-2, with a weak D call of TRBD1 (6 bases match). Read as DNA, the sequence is TGTGCCAGCAGGGCCTCCGGGACACGCACCGGGGAGCTGTTTTTT. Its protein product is CASRASGTRTGELFF.